Given below is one T cell receptor (beta chain) in context. The record originates from a study of memory CD4+ T cells and cytomegalovirus serostatus. The germline CDR1 and CDR2 sequences are SGHDT and YYEEEE. The CDR3 covers 14 residues. The V segment lost 2 bases and the J segment 6 bases; nucleotides outside the gene matches: 5. The sort gate was single viable CD3+CD4+CD8-CD45RO+ cells for memory CD4+ T cells. The repertoire was sequenced with immunoSEQ multiplex PCR; TCRdb's copy has only in-frame clones and lacks some. The table has tens of thousands of clones, around 80% seen once. Sequencing was performed on memory CD4+ T cells from blood. This TCR came from an adult in good health and CMV-seronegative. The chain joins TRBV5-6 to TRBJ2-1, with TRBD2 matching 7 bases. CDR3 amino acids: CASSFPGGSNEQFF. As DNA, the CDR3 is TGTGCCAGCAGCTTCCCTGGCGGGAGCAATGAGCAGTTCTTC. The full variable domain, its missing parts supplied by reference TRBV5-6 and TRBJ2-1, is DAGVTQSPTHLIKTRGQQVTLRCSPKSGHDTVSWYQQALGQGPQFIFQYYEEEERQRGNFPDRFSGHQFPNYSSELNVNALLLGDSALYLCASSFPGGSNEQFFGPGTRLTVL.